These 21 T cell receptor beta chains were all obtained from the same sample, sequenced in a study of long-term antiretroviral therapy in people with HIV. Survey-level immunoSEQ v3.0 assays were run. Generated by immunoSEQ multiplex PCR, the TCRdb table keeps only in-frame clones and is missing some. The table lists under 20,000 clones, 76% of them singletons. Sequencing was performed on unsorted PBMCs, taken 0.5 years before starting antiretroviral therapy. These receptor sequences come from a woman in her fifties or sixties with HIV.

DNA of the CDR3: TGTGCCAGCAGTATTCGACAGACCTACGAGCAGTACGTC. It translates to CASSIRQTYEQYV. The rearrangement joins TRBV6-1 to TRBJ2-7, with a possible D match to TRBD1 (5 bases). Germline V gives CDR1 MNHNS, CDR2 SASEGT. Trimming stripped 5 bases from V and 2 bases from J, with 10 bases between. This CDR3 is built from 13 residues.

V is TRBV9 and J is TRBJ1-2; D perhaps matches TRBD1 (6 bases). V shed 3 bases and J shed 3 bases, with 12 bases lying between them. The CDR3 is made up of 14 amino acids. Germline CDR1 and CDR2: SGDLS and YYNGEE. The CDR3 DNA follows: TGTGCCAGCAGCGGAAGCAGGGGTTACTATGGCTACACCTTC. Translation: CASSGSRGYYGYTF.

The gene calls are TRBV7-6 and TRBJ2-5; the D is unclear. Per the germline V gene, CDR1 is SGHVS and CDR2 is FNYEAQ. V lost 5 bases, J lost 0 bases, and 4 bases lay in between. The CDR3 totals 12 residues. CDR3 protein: CASSPHQETQYF. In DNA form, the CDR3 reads TGTGCCAGCAGCCCGCACCAAGAGACCCAGTACTTC.

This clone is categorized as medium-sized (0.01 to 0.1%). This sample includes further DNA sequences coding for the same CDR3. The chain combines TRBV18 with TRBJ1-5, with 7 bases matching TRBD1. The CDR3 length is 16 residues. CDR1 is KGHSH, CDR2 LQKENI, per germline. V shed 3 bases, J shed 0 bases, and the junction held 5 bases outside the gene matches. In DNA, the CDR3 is TGTGCCAGCTCACCTGACAGGGCCGATAGCAATCAGCCCCAGCATTTT. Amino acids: CASSPDRADSNQPQHF.

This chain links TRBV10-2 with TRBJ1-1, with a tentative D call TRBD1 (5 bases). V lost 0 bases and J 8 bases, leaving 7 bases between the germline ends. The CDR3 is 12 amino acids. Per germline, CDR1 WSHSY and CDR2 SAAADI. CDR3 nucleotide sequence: TGCGCCAGCAGTGAGTCACGGGGGGAAGCTTTCTTT. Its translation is CASSESRGEAFF.

In DNA, the CDR3 is TGCGCCAGCAGCCCGAGGACAGGGTTGGAGGGCTACACCTTC. It encodes CASSPRTGLEGYTF. The chain uses TRBV5-1 and TRBJ1-2; 8 nucleotides agree with TRBD1. The length of the CDR3 is 14 residues. CDR1 is SGHRS and CDR2 is YFSETQ in the germline V gene. The V and J ends lost 4 bases and 8 bases, in that order; junction bases with no gene match: 10.

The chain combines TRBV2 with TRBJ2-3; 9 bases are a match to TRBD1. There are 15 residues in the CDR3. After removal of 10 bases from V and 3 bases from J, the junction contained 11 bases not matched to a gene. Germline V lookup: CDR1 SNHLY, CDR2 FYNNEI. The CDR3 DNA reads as TGTGCCAAAGATTGGACAGGGGCTAAGACAGATACGCAGTATTTT. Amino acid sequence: CAKDWTGAKTDTQYF.

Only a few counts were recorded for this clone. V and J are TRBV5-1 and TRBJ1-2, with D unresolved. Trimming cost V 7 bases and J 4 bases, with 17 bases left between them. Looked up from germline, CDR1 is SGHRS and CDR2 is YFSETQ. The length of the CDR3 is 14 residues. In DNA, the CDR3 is TGCGCCAGCTCGCGTGATTGGTACGGCTATGGCTACACCTTC. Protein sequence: CASSRDWYGYGYTF.

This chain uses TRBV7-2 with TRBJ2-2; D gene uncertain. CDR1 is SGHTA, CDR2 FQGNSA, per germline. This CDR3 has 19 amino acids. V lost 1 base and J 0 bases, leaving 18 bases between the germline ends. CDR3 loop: CASSLVGIIGTPNTGELFF. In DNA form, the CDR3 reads TGTGCCAGCAGCTTAGTTGGTATCATAGGCACACCGAACACCGGGGAGCTGTTTTTT.

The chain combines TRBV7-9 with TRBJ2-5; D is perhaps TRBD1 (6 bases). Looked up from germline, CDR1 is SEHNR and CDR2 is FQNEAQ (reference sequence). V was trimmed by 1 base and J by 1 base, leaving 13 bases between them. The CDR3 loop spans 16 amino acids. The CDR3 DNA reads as TGTGCCAGCAGCTTAGTGGGGCCAGGGGTCCAAGAGACCCAGTACTTC. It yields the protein CASSLVGPGVQETQYF.

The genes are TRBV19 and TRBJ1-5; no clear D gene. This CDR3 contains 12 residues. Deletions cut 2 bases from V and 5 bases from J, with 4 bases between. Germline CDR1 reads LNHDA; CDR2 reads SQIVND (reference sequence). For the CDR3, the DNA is TGTGCCAGTAGTATACAATATCAGCCCCAGCATTTT. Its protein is CASSIQYQPQHF. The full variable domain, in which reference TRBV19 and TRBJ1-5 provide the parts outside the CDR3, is DGGITQSPKYLFRKEGQNVTLSCEQNLNHDAMYWYRQDPGQGLRLIYYSQIVNDFQKGDIAEGYSVSREKKESFPLTVTSAQKNPTAFYLCASSIQYQPQHFGDGTRLSIL.

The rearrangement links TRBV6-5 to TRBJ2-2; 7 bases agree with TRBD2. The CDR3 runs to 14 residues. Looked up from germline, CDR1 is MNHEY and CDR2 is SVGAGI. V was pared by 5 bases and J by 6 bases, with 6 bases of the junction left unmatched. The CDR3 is CASSPGLVAGELFF. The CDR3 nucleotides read TGTGCCAGCAGTCCAGGACTAGTTGCCGGGGAGCTGTTTTTT.

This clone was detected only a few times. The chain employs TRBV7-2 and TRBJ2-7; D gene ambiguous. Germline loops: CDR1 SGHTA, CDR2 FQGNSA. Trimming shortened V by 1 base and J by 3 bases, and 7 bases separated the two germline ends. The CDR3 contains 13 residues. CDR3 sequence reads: CASSLGASYEQYF. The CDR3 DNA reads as TGTGCCAGCAGCTTAGGGGCTAGCTACGAGCAGTACTTC.

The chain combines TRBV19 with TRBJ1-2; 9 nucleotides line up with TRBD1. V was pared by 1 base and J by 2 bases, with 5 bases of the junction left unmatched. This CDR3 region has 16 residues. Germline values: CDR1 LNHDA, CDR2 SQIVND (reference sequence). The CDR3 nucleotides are TGTGCCAGTAGTATAGTCCCTGGACAGGGGAACTATGGCTACACCTTC. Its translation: CASSIVPGQGNYGYTF.

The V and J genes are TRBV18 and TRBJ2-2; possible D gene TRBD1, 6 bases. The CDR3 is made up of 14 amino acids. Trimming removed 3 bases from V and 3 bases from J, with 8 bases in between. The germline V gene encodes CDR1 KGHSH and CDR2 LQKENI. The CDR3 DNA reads TGTGCCAGCTCACCGGACAGCTACACCGGGGAGCTGTTTTTT. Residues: CASSPDSYTGELFF.

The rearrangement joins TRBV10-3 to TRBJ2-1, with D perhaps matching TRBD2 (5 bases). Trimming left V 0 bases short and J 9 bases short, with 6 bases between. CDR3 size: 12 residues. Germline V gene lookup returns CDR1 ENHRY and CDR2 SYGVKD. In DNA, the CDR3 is TGTGCCATCAGTGAGTCTGCGGGTGAGCAGTTCTTC. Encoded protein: CAISESAGEQFF.

This chain's CDR3 is CASSLEILVYEQYF. The DNA for the CDR3 is TGCGCCAGCAGCTTGGAGATTTTAGTCTACGAGCAGTACTTC. The chain combines TRBV5-1 with TRBJ2-7; D gene uncertain. V dropped 0 bases and J dropped 3 bases, with 10 bases sitting between them. This CDR3 comprises 14 residues. Germline V CDR1 and CDR2: SGHRS, YFSETQ.

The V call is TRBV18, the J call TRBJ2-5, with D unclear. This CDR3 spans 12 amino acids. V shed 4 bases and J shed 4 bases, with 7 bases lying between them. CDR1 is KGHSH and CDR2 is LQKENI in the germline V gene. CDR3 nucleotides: TGTGCCAGCTCACGTATGGGAGAGACCCAGTACTTC. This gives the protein CASSRMGETQYF. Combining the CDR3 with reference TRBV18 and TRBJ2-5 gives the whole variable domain NAGVMQNPRHLVRRRGQEARLRCSPMKGHSHVYWYRQLPEEGLKFMVYLQKENIIDESGMPKERFSAEFPKEGPSILRIQQVVRGDSAAYFCASSRMGETQYFGPGTRLLVL.

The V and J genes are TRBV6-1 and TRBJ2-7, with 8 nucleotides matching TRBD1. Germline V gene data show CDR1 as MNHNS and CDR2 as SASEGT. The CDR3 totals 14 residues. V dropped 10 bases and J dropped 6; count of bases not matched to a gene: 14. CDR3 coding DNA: TGTGCCACCACCTTTGACAGGGGTCCCGGCGAGCAGTACTTC. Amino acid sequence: CATTFDRGPGEQYF.

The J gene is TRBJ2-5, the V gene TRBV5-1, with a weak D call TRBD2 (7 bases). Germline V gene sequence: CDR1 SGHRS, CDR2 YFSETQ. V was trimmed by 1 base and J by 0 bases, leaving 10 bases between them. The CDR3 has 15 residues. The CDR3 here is CASSLTGGYQETQYF. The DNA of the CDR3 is TGCGCCAGCAGCTTGACGGGGGGCTACCAAGAGACCCAGTACTTC.

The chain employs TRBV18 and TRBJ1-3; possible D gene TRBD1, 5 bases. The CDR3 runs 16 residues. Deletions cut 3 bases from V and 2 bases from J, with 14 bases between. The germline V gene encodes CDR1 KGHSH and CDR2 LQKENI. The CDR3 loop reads CASSPPGAAAGNTIYF. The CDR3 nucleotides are TGTGCCAGCTCACCCCCCGGGGCTGCAGCTGGAAACACCATATATTTT.